Listed here are 21 T cell receptor beta chains from one sample, sequenced in a study of blood T cell repertoires in COVID-19. Here immunoSEQ multiplex PCR was the method, and the copy in TCRdb shows in-frame clones only, minus some. The profile covers about 290,000 clones, with approximately 80% appearing a single time and around 4.2% taken by the ten largest. The sample comprised peripheral blood. Receptors were obtained from a woman aged 50 to 65 with active or convalescent COVID-19.

This chain joins TRBV30 and TRBJ1-4; 7 bases are a match to TRBD1. In germline, CDR1 is GTSNPN, CDR2 SVGIG (reference sequence). V lost 3 bases and J lost 8; bases outside the gene matches: 9. The CDR3 is 14 residues long. CDR3 protein: CAWSTGLRGEKLFF. In DNA, the CDR3 is TGTGCCTGGAGCACCGGCCTCAGGGGGGAAAAACTGTTTTTT.

The chain recombines TRBV5-1 with TRBJ1-3, with D maybe TRBD1 (5 bases). Trimming removed 0 bases from V and 4 bases from J, with 14 bases in between. CDR1 is SGHRS and CDR2 is YFSETQ in the germline V gene. The CDR3 extends over 16 amino acids. In DNA, the CDR3 is TGCGCCAGCAGCTTGGGCCTCGCGGGACCAGGAAACACCATATATTTT. Its protein is CASSLGLAGPGNTIYF.

The chain uses TRBV2 and TRBJ1-1; 7 positions agree with TRBD1. This CDR3 has 13 residues. Trimming cost V 8 bases and J 1 base; bases outside gene matches: 4. Per the germline V gene, CDR1 is SNHLY and CDR2 is FYNNEI. In nucleotides, the CDR3 is TGTGCCAGCCACAGGGGAGAGAACACTGAAGCTTTCTTT. Translation gives CASHRGENTEAFF.

The V and J genes are TRBV5-4 and TRBJ1-1, with D possibly being TRBD1 (6 bases). V was clipped by 2 bases and J by 8 bases, with 13 bases between them. The CDR3 runs to 13 residues. From germline, CDR1 is SGHNT and CDR2 YYREEE (reference sequence). The CDR3 coding sequence is TGTGCCAGCAGCTTCGAGGCGAGGGGGGAAGCTTTCTTT. As protein: CASSFEARGEAFF.

This chain joins TRBV5-4 and TRBJ2-1; TRBD2 agrees at 11 bases. V shed 4 bases and J 5 bases; nucleotides not matched to a gene: 8. This CDR3 contains 16 residues. Germline V lookup: CDR1 SGHNT, CDR2 YYREEE (reference sequence). The CDR3 bases are TGTGCCAGCAGCCCGCGACTAGCGGGAACCAACAATGAGCAGTTCTTC. Amino acid sequence: CASSPRLAGTNNEQFF.

The CDR3 bases are TGTGCCAGCAGTGATTCCCAGGGCGGCTATGGACCCCTCCACTTT. Translating it yields CASSDSQGGYGPLHF. The chain combines TRBV6-1 with TRBJ1-6, with a weak D call TRBD1 (5 bases). The CDR3 has 15 amino acids. The V end was cut by 3 bases, the J end by 12 bases, with 18 bases between. The germline V gene encodes CDR1 MNHNS and CDR2 SASEGT.

The CDR3 spells CASSLTGLFQNSPLHF. CDR3 DNA: TGTGCCAGCAGCCTCACCGGACTTTTCCAGAATTCACCCCTCCACTTT. The chain combines TRBV7-9 with TRBJ1-6, with D hard to call. Germline V gene data show CDR1 as SEHNR and CDR2 as FQNEAQ (reference sequence). CDR3 length equals 16 residues. Trimming took off 5 bases at V and 7 bases at J, with 18 bases between the two ends.

This clone was picked up one time. The chain couples TRBV10-3 to TRBJ1-1, with D perhaps matching TRBD1 (6 bases). The CDR3 is 13 amino acids. V lost 5 bases, J lost 2 bases, and 9 bases lay in between. Germline-derived CDR1 and CDR2 are ENHRY and SYGVKD. CDR3 sequence (DNA): TGTGCCATCAGTCGGACAGAAAACACTGAAGCTTTCTTT. This codes for CAISRTENTEAFF.

CDR3 region: CASSLGSGRAREQYF. CDR3 in DNA: TGCGCCAGCAGCTTGGGTAGCGGGAGGGCCCGCGAGCAGTACTTC. This chain links TRBV5-1 with TRBJ2-7; TRBD2 aligns across 11 bases. After removal of 0 bases from V and 6 bases from J, the junction contained 5 bases not matched to a gene. The CDR3 is made up of 15 amino acids. From germline, CDR1 is SGHRS and CDR2 YFSETQ.

V and J are TRBV11-3 and TRBJ2-4; maybe TRBD2 (5 bases). V gave up 1 base and J gave up 4 bases, with 20 bases separating them. The germline CDR1 and CDR2 sequences are SGHNT and YENEEA. The CDR3 is 18 amino acids. The CDR3 DNA reads TGTGCCAGCAGCTTAGTACCTTGGAGGTGTGGCGAAAAAAACATTCAGTACTTC. Its protein is CASSLVPWRCGEKNIQYF.

This rearrangement joins TRBV14 to TRBJ2-3; 13 bases map to TRBD2. V trimming: 4 bases; J trimming: 6 bases; junction bases outside the gene matches: 4. Germline CDR1 SGHDN, CDR2 FVKESK. The CDR3 spans 15 residues. The CDR3 here is CASSRGTSGMDTQYF. In DNA form, the CDR3 reads TGTGCCAGCAGCCGCGGGACTAGCGGGATGGATACGCAGTATTTT.

In this sample, this clone turned up many times. Other DNA sequences within the sample encode an identical CDR3. The gene calls are TRBV5-1 and TRBJ2-2; no firm D call. Per germline, CDR1 SGHRS and CDR2 YFSETQ. The CDR3 is made up of 13 amino acids. Trimming cost V 1 base and J 5 bases, with 6 bases left between them. The CDR3 nucleotides read TGCGCCAGCAGCTTGTCGGTAACCGGGGAGCTGTTTTTT. Translation gives CASSLSVTGELFF.

V is TRBV4-2 and J is TRBJ2-7; a possible D gene is TRBD2 (6 bases). CDR1 and CDR2 from the germline V gene are LGHNA and YNFKEQ. The CDR3 covers 17 residues. V dropped 0 bases and J dropped 6 bases, with 21 bases sitting between them. CDR3 DNA sequence: TGTGCCAGCAGCCAAGAAGGGGCGGGATGGGAACCCATCGAGCAGTACTTC. It encodes CASSQEGAGWEPIEQYF.

The rearrangement uses TRBV3-1 (or the pseudogene TRBV3-2) and TRBJ1-4; possibly TRBD1 for D (5 bases). V dropped 0 bases and J dropped 4 bases, with 18 bases sitting between them. This CDR3 has 18 amino acids. Germline CDR1 and CDR2: LGHDT and YNNKEL (reference sequence). Here the CDR3 reads CASSQDFAGGSINEKLFF. The CDR3 nucleotides are TGTGCCAGCAGCCAAGATTTTGCGGGGGGGTCCATTAATGAAAAACTGTTTTTT.

The chain is built from TRBV19 and TRBJ2-1, with TRBD2 matching over 8 bases. This CDR3 contains 15 residues. The germline gives CDR1 LNHDA, CDR2 SQIVND (reference sequence). V shed 3 bases, J shed 8 bases, and the junction held 9 bases outside the gene matches. CDR3 in DNA: TGTGCCAGTAGTATGGAAAAGCGGGAGATCGATGAGCAGTTCTTC. Translated, it gives CASSMEKREIDEQFF.

The J gene is TRBJ2-1, the V gene TRBV5-4; D may be TRBD2 (6 bases). There are 16 residues in the CDR3. Germline CDR1 SGHNT, CDR2 YYREEE (reference sequence). Trimming shortened V by 6 bases and J by 0 bases, and 16 bases separated the two germline ends. The CDR3 nucleotides are TGTGCCAGCACCTGGGGCTCGGGAGCCTCCTACAATGAGCAGTTCTTC. It encodes CASTWGSGASYNEQFF.

The V gene is TRBV5-6, the J gene TRBJ1-4, with 8 positions matching TRBD1. The CDR3 sequence is 16 residues long. The V gene end was trimmed by 4 bases and the J gene end by 6 bases; junction bases not matched to a gene: 11. The germline CDR1 and CDR2 sequences are SGHDT and YYEEEE. Written as DNA, the CDR3 is TGTGCCAGCAGCCCTCCAGTGGGGACAGGTGATGAAAAACTGTTTTTT. Its protein is CASSPPVGTGDEKLFF.

V is TRBV2 and J is TRBJ2-7, with 10 bases that match TRBD1. The CDR3 sequence is 16 residues long. The V gene's germline CDR1 is SNHLY and CDR2 FYNNEI. V shed 8 bases and J 2 bases; nucleotides not matched to a gene: 12. The CDR3 nucleotides are TGTGCCAGCCCTAACTACCGGGACAGGGGACCCTACGAGCAGTACTTC. Amino acid sequence: CASPNYRDRGPYEQYF.

This chain uses TRBV5-1 with TRBJ2-1, with TRBD2 matching 8 bases. This CDR3 is built from 15 residues. Germline trimming cut 4 bases from V and 3 bases from J; bases unmatched to any gene: 6. Germline V gene lookup returns CDR1 SGHRS and CDR2 YFSETQ. The CDR3 region has the DNA TGCGCCAGCAGCATCGGGACTAGTAACTACAATGAGCAGTTCTTC. Protein: CASSIGTSNYNEQFF. Full variable domain (outside the CDR3, taken from reference TRBV5-1 and TRBJ2-1): KAGVTQTPRYLIKTRGQQVTLSCSPISGHRSVSWYQQTPGQGLQFLFEYFSETQRNKGNFPGRFSGRQFSNSRSEMNVSTLELGDSALYLCASSIGTSNYNEQFFGPGTRLTVL.

This chain joins TRBV6-7 and TRBJ1-2; D remains ambiguous. TRBV6-7 is an ORF for which the function is uncertain. The CDR3 runs to 13 residues. V shed 2 bases and J shed 4 bases, with 8 bases lying between them. In DNA form, the CDR3 reads TGTGCCAGCAGTTACCTCGGTGGCTATGGCTACACCTTC. Its protein is CASSYLGGYGYTF.

The chain joins TRBV5-4 to TRBJ2-5, with a weak D call TRBD2 (6 bases). V dropped 0 bases and J dropped 5 bases, with 11 bases sitting between them. CDR1 and CDR2 from the germline V gene are SGHNT and YYREEE (reference sequence). The CDR3 extends over 14 amino acids. The chain's CDR3 is CASSLDAGSETQYF. The CDR3 DNA sequence: TGTGCCAGCAGCTTGGATGCGGGGTCGGAGACCCAGTACTTC.